This T cell receptor beta chain was observed in a study of T cells in Graves' hyperthyroidism and ophthalmopathy. The wider study: At initial diagnosis, before any treatment had begun, peripheral blood was obtained.

A patient was excluded if there was uncontrolled infection, other autoimmune disease, pregnancy or lactation. CDR3 length: 15 amino acids. Trimming took 0 bases from V and 5 from J, leaving 13 bases between them. Germline V gene lookup returns CDR1 SGDLS and CDR2 YYNGEE. Researchers took RNA transcripts and amplified the TCR beta CDR3 regions from them. HTBI primers drove first-round RT-PCR of the TCR CDR3. TCRdb independently ran MiXCR on the multiplex PCR reads; one entry per CDR3 protein. The table records some 300,000 distinct CDR3 sequences, approximately 19% of them present only once. This clonotype occurred many times. What it binds is not known. Study-level results: Ophthalmopathy was identified by the model a median approximately 6.9 months ahead of onset. Peripheral blood also featured most of the thyroid clonotypes expanded above 0.001.

V and J are TRBV9 and TRBJ2-3, with D tentatively TRBD1 (5 bases). Material: blood. The receptor was isolated from a man aged 45-65 years with Graves' ophthalmopathy. The CDR3 DNA reads as TGTGCCAGCAGCGTAGGTCTGGGGCGCGGAGATACGCAGTATTTT. Translated: CASSVGLGRGDTQYF.